This is a list of T cell receptor beta chains from one sample in a study of CD8 T cells in ankylosing spondylitis. TCRdb reanalysed the 5' RACE reads using MiXCR and keeps one entry per CDR3 protein. The sample has under 250,000 distinct CDR3 sequences, about 10% seen once. The sequenced material came from blood, either unsorted or a sorted T cell fraction (not recorded which). The receptors derive from a male donor with ankylosing spondylitis or in good health (not recorded which). CDR3s include the opening cysteine and the closing phenylalanine or tryptophan. D genes are given only for firm matches. Clone sizes are given selectively: once, few, many, or a class where the clone is expanded.

>NA|NA|TRBV11-2|TRBJ2-5
TGTGCCAGCAGCTTAGGGTCAGTTAATGAGGAGACCCAGTACTTC
CASSLGSVNEETQYF
>NA|many|TRBV12-3/TRBV12-4|TRBJ1-5
TGTGCCAGCAGTTTCGGGGGAAAACAGCCCCAGCATTTT
CASSFGGKQPQHF
>NA|many|TRBV20-1|TRBJ1-6
TGCAGTGCTAGGGACAGCAATTCACCCCTCCACTTT
CSARDSNSPLHF
>NA|NA|TRBV7-3|TRBJ2-1
TGTGCGAGTGCGCTAGGGGGCGGGGAATACAATGAGCAGTTCTTC
CASALGGGEYNEQFF
>NA|many|TRBV5-1|TRBJ2-7
TGCGCCAGCAGCCGGGATTTCGGAAACTACGAGCAGTACTTC
CASSRDFGNYEQYF
>NA|many|TRBV5-1|TRBJ1-2
TGCGCCAGCAGCCCTTCTTCCGCAGACTATGGCTACACCTTC
CASSPSSADYGYTF
>NA|many|TRBV12-3/TRBV12-4|TRBJ1-5
TGTGCCAGCAGTCTGGGTGGGGGGCTAGGACAGCCCCAGCATTTT
CASSLGGGLGQPQHF
>TRBD1|many|TRBV20-1|TRBJ2-5
TGCAGTGCCGACAGGGGCGGACCCCAGTACTTC
CSADRGGPQYF
>TRBD1|many|TRBV7-8|TRBJ2-7
TGTGCCAGCAGCTTTGCAGGGACAGCCTCCTACGAGCAGTACTTC
CASSFAGTASYEQYF
>TRBD1|NA|TRBV13|TRBJ2-7
TGTGCCAGCAGCCACTCGTTAAGAACCGGGGACAGCTCCTACGAGCAGTACTTC
CASSHSLRTGDSSYEQYF
>NA|many|TRBV6-5|TRBJ1-6
TGTGCCAGCAGTTACTCGAACGAGGGCTCACCCCTCCACTTT
CASSYSNEGSPLHF
>NA|NA|TRBV7-9|TRBJ1-1
TGTGCCAGCAGCTTTGAGTTCACTGAAGCTTTCTTT
CASSFEFTEAFF
>TRBD1|few|TRBV19|TRBJ2-5
TGTGCCAGTAGTACCGTATGGACAGGGGGAATGGAGACCCAGTACTTC
CASSTVWTGGMETQYF
>TRBD2|few|TRBV12-3/TRBV12-4|TRBJ2-6
TGTGCCAGCAGTAAACTAGCGGGAGGGCTCGGGGCCAACGTCCTGACTTTC
CASSKLAGGLGANVLTF
>NA|few|TRBV12-3/TRBV12-4|TRBJ1-5
TGTGCCAGCAGGTCGGGGGGCGGGCAGCCCCAGCATTTT
CASRSGGGQPQHF
>TRBD2|many|TRBV5-1|TRBJ2-1
TGCGCCAGCAGCTTGGCCGGGGGAGCGGGAGTGAATGAGCAGTTCTTC
CASSLAGGAGVNEQFF
>TRBD2|many|TRBV10-3|TRBJ2-3
TGTGCCATCAGGGGGGGGGACTTCCACACAGATACGCAGTATTTT
CAIRGGDFHTDTQYF
>NA|NA|TRBV2|TRBJ2-3
TGTGCCAGCACCGACGGGGGGCGCGGGGATACGCAGTATTTT
CASTDGGRGDTQYF
>NA|many|TRBV5-1|TRBJ2-1
TGCGCCAGCGGCCTACAGGGGAGGTCCTACAATGAGCAGTTCTTC
CASGLQGRSYNEQFF
>TRBD1|many|TRBV28|TRBJ2-1
TGTGCCAGCAGTTTTCCAGGGACAGGGGGCCACAATGAGCAGTTCTTC
CASSFPGTGGHNEQFF
>NA|many|TRBV6-5|TRBJ1-1
TGTGCCAGCAGTTTTTTCGCTAACACTGAAGCTTTCTTT
CASSFFANTEAFF
>NA|NA|TRBV5-6|TRBJ1-2
TGTGCCAGCAGCTTGGGTATTGGGCAGGGAAGAAACTATGGCTACACCTTC
CASSLGIGQGRNYGYTF
>NA|many|TRBV20-1|TRBJ1-1
TGCAGTGCTAGTTATGGGGGGGACACTGAAGCTTTCTTT
CSASYGGDTEAFF
>NA|NA|TRBV6-5|TRBJ1-1
TGTGCCAGCAGTTCTGCCTGGGGCCTGGGGAACACTGAAGCTTTCTTT
CASSSAWGLGNTEAFF
>NA|many|TRBV25-1|TRBJ1-2
TGTGCCAGCAGTGCAGGGACGGACCACTATGGCTACACCTTC
CASSAGTDHYGYTF
>TRBD1|NA|TRBV3-1|TRBJ1-2
TGTGCCAGCAGCCCCTGGACAGGGAACTCTGGCTACACCTTC
CASSPWTGNSGYTF
>NA|many|TRBV12-3/TRBV12-4|TRBJ2-1
TGTGCCAGCAGTGGCTCTAGGTCCGGTGAGCAGTTCTTC
CASSGSRSGEQFF
>TRBD1|many|TRBV4-1|TRBJ1-1
TGCGCCAGCAGCCCCTTACCGGGACAGTTGAACACTGAAGCTTTCTTT
CASSPLPGQLNTEAFF
>TRBD1|NA|TRBV28|TRBJ2-7
TGTGCCAGCAGTTTCTCCCCGCGGACAGGGGGCTCCTACGAGCAGTACTTC
CASSFSPRTGGSYEQYF
>NA|many|TRBV12-3/TRBV12-4|TRBJ2-7
TGTGCCAGCACCGGATCCGGGACCCGTACCTACGAGCAGTACTTC
CASTGSGTRTYEQYF
>TRBD2|many|TRBV20-1|TRBJ2-5
TGCAGTGCCATAGATAGCCAGGGACTAGCGGGAGGGCAAGAGACCCAGTACTTC
CSAIDSQGLAGGQETQYF
>NA|NA|TRBV4-1|TRBJ1-2
TGCGCCAGCAGCCCCTCAGCCCCCCATATGGGGGCCCGCTATGGCTACACCTTC
CASSPSAPHMGARYGYTF
>NA|many|TRBV28|TRBJ2-2
TGTGCCAGCAGTGTCGTGGCCGGGTTCGGGGAGCTGTTTTTT
CASSVVAGFGELFF
>NA|many|TRBV27|TRBJ1-6
TGTGCCAGCAGTTTAAGCCGTTTTGAGGGTTCACCCCTCCACTTT
CASSLSRFEGSPLHF
>NA|NA|TRBV11-2|TRBJ2-5
TGTGCCAGCAGCTTGGACAGTTGGAGGGAGACCCAGTACTTC
CASSLDSWRETQYF
>NA|few|TRBV19|TRBJ2-5
TGTGCCAGTAGCCAAACCCACACCGTTATACAAGAGACCCAGTACTTC
CASSQTHTVIQETQYF
>TRBD2|few|TRBV20-1|TRBJ2-1
TGCAGTGCTACCCTACTAGCGGGGGGCTACAATGAGCAGTTCTTC
CSATLLAGGYNEQFF
>TRBD1|few|TRBV19|TRBJ2-4
TGTGCCAGTACCCTGGACAGGGGGCAAAACATTCAGTACTTC
CASTLDRGQNIQYF
>NA|many|TRBV25-1|TRBJ2-2
TGTGCCAGCAGTGAACCTGGGGGTACCGGGGAGCTGTTTTTT
CASSEPGGTGELFF
>NA|NA|TRBV3-1|TRBJ1-1
TGTGCCAGCAGCCGGGACCACGGGACTGAAGCTTTCTTT
CASSRDHGTEAFF
>TRBD1|many|TRBV6-1|TRBJ2-3
TGTGCCAGCAGGCAGGGGGAGAGCACAGATACGCAGTATTTT
CASRQGESTDTQYF
>TRBD2|many|TRBV20-1|TRBJ2-3
TGCAGTGCCGGGGGGGGACTAGGAGTTGATACGCAGTATTTT
CSAGGGLGVDTQYF
>TRBD1|few|TRBV9|TRBJ1-1
TGTGCCAGCAGCGCTGGGACAGGGGAGTGGGGCACTGAAGCTTTCTTT
CASSAGTGEWGTEAFF
>TRBD2|many|TRBV11-3|TRBJ2-1
TGTGCCAGCAGCCCCGGACTAGCGGGGGTAGGCGAGCAGTTCTTC
CASSPGLAGVGEQFF
>TRBD2|many|TRBV20-1|TRBJ2-1
TGCAGTGCTAGGGGGACTAGCTTGTTCGATGAGCAGTTCTTC
CSARGTSLFDEQFF
>NA|NA|TRBV7-6|TRBJ2-4
TGTGCCAGCAGCTTAGCCCAGGGCGACATTCAGTACTTC
CASSLAQGDIQYF
>NA|NA|TRBV7-2|TRBJ2-5
TGTGCCAGCAGCCAAATAGCCCAAAGTGGAACAGTCCATCAAGAGACCCAGTACTTC
CASSQIAQSGTVHQETQYF
>NA|many|TRBV5-1|TRBJ1-1
TGCGCCAGCAGGCCCTACGACGGCAACACTGAAGCTTTCTTT
CASRPYDGNTEAFF
>NA|many|TRBV29-1|TRBJ1-1
TGCAGCGTTGTTCCGATGAACACTGAAGCTTTCTTT
CSVVPMNTEAFF
>NA|few|TRBV2|TRBJ2-1
TGTGCCAGCAGGGCCATCCCACAGTCTGAGCAGTTCTTC
CASRAIPQSEQFF
>NA|few|TRBV12-3/TRBV12-4|TRBJ2-1
TGTGCCAGCAGTTTGGCGGCGAACCCCTACAATGAGCAGTTCTTC
CASSLAANPYNEQFF
>NA|many|TRBV20-1|TRBJ1-4
TGCAGTGCCTGGGGGGGGGCGTCTAATGAAAAACTGTTTTTT
CSAWGGASNEKLFF
>TRBD1|many|TRBV5-1|TRBJ1-1
TGCGCCAGCGCAGGCCGGACAGGGGCCCAAAATGCTGAAGCTTTCTTT
CASAGRTGAQNAEAFF